This TCR beta chain was recorded in a study of blood T cell repertoires in COVID-19. On the study more broadly: Donors in the United States, Italy and Spain gave samples during acute or convalescent COVID-19. Nucleic acid was either cDNA or gDNA, and it came from T cells, B-cell-depleted T cells, or PBMCs.

The protocol was immunoSEQ multiplex PCR, while the TCRdb copy is restricted to in-frame clones and leaves out a portion. The sample lists approximately 42,000 clones; around 82% were seen once. This clone showed up just once. There are 15 residues in the CDR3. V lost 3 bases to trimming and J lost 4 bases, with 16 bases between them. The germline gives CDR1 SGDLS, CDR2 YYNGEE. This receptor was taken from a man older than 75 with acute or convalescent COVID-19. The chain has TRBV9 and TRBJ2-5, with a tentative D call TRBD1 (7 bases). Sequencing was carried out using peripheral blood. The CDR3 here is CASSAAGGGPETQYF. In nucleotides, the CDR3 is TGTGCCAGCAGCGCAGCCGGAGGGGGCCCAGAGACCCAGTACTTC.